This T cell receptor beta chain was documented in a study of blood T cell repertoires in COVID-19. Study-level information: The analysed material was cDNA or gDNA that came from T cells, B-cell-depleted T cells, or PBMCs.

CDR1 SGHNT and CDR2 YYREEE come from the germline V gene (reference sequence). Trimming left V 1 base short and J 5 bases short, with 15 bases between. The CDR3 contains 15 residues. There are a few counts of this clone. This table comes from immunoSEQ multiplex PCR, and its TCRdb copy is limited to in-frame clones, with some not included. Of under 130,000 clones in the sample, less than 90% were seen once. The TCR comes from a man in his forties or fifties with acute or convalescent COVID-19. Sample: peripheral blood. The chain recombines TRBV5-4 with TRBJ1-2; possible D gene TRBD1, 5 bases. Written as DNA, the CDR3 is TGTGCCAGCAGCTTGATGCAGGGAGGAGGGTATGGCTACACCTTC. This codes for CASSLMQGGGYGYTF.